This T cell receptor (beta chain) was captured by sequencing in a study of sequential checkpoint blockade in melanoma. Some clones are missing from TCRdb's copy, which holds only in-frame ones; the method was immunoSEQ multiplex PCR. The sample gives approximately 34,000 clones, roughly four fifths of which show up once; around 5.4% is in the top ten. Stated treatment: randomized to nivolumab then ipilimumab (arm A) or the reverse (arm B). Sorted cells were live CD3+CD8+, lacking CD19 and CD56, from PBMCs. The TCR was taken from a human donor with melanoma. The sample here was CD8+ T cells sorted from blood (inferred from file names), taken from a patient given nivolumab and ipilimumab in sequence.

The CDR3 nucleotides are TGTGCCAGCAGTAATACTCGGAACGGGGAGGACGAGCAGTACTTC. Protein: CASSNTRNGEDEQYF. The chain carries TRBV2 and TRBJ2-7, with D perhaps matching TRBD2 (6 bases). Germline V gene data show CDR1 as SNHLY and CDR2 as FYNNEI. The CDR3 spans 15 residues. The germline V and J ends were trimmed by 5 bases and 5 bases, with 19 bases remaining between them.